This TCR beta chain was obtained from a study of blood T cell repertoires in COVID-19 (dated by TCRdb to the early 2020s). About the investigation overall: The collaborator samples originated in the United States, Italy and Spain and spanned the acute and convalescent phases of COVID-19. The prospective study material was composed of cDNA or gDNA derived from T cells, B-cell-depleted T cells, or PBMCs. Subjects who had been exposed to COVID-19, were actively infected with it, or had recovered from it provided the deeply sampled blood TCRbeta repertoires that made up the dataset. A freely available public database, intended as a resource for researchers studying the immune response to SARS-CoV-2, is where the repertoires were released. Samples were obtained from the ongoing ImmuneRACE study (first 160 participants) and from 1,000 to 1,500 subjects provided by 6 global collaborators. Nearly every sample came with metadata listing a de-identified subject ID, COVID-19 status, age in years and sex. Where HLA class I and class II types were available, the types were taken from metadata supplied by the sample provider, not from assay-based typing. General study outcomes and caveats: Clinical and demographic metadata were provided uncurated, with the amount varying by source and participant.

Collaborating institutions collected whole blood in K2EDTA tubes following their own protocols. For TCRbeta analysis, collaborators shipped samples in one of three forms: frozen whole blood, isolated PBMCs, or DNA extracted from either of those sample types. Worth noting for this clone: Which antigen it targets is not known. The record has no base qualities; no much larger clone is one base away.

TCRbeta CDR3 regions were amplified from genomic DNA by means of the immunoSEQ Assay, a bias-controlled multiplex PCR. Per the original workflow: The number of nucleated cells in each sample was estimated by amplification of reference gene primers within the assay. To quantify the absolute abundance of each unique TCRbeta CDR3 rearrangement, sequence reads were collapsed and filtered. For each sample, productive Simpson clonality was calculated as the square root of Simpson's diversity index across productive rearrangements. Here the immuneACCESS table is served through TCRdb, limited to in-frame sequences with V and J called. Missing clones are a known gap in these copies; in checked studies unresolved V genes cover under half, and the rest lacks a known reason. That table is the source of V, J and clone size, and D and trimming were worked out from the DNA. For this sample the table gives over 90,000 clones, of which about nine tenths were detected only once. The ten largest clones take up 5.1% of the sample.

The CDR3 spans 15 residues, from the cysteine through the phenylalanine. Just CDR3 DNA is preserved here, 45 bases in frame from base 1. Looking up the germline V gene yields CDR1 ENHRY and CDR2 SYGVKD. Relative to germline, V is missing 3 bases and J is missing 5 bases, with 10 bases of the junction outside any gene match. In this chain, TRBV10-3 is recombined with TRBJ2-7; TRBD1 fits 7 bases in the junction. The specimen was peripheral blood. The sequence was obtained from a man in his fifties with acute or convalescent COVID-19. The CDR3 here reads CAISDLMGQTHEQYF. The bases are TGTGCCATCAGTGACCTAATGGGACAGACCCACGAGCAGTACTTC.